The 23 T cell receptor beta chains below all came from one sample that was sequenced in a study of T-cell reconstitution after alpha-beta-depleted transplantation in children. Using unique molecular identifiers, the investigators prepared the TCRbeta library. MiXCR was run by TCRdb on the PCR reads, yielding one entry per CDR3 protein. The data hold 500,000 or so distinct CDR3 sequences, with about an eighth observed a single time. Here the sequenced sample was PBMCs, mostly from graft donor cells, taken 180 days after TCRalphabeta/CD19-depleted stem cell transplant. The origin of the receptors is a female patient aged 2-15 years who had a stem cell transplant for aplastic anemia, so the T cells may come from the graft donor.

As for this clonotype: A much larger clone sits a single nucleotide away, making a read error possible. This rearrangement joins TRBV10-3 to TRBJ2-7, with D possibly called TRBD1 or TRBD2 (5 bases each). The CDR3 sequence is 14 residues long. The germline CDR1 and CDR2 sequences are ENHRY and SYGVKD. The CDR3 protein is CAISELGTAYERYF. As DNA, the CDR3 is TGTGCCATCAGTGAGCTGGGGACGGCCTACGAGCGGTACTTC.

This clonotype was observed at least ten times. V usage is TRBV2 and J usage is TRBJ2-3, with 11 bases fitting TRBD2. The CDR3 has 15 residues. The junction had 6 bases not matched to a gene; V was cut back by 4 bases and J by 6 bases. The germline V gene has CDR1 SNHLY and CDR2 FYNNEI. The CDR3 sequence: CASSVASGRMDTQYF. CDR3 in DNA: TGTGCCAGCAGTGTGGCTAGCGGGAGGATGGATACGCAGTATTTT.

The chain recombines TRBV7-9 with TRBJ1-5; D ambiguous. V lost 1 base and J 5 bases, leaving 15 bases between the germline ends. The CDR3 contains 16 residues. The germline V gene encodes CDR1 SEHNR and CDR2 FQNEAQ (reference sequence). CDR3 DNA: TGTGCCAGCAGCTTAGTGGTCTTGGGCGGCGATCAGCCCCAGCATTTT. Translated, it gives CASSLVVLGGDQPQHF. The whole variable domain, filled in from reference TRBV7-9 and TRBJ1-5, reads DTGVSQNPRHKITKRGQNVTFRCDPISEHNRLYWYRQTLGQGPEFLTYFQNEAQLEKSRLLSDRFSAERPKGSFSTLEIQRTEQGDSAMYLCASSLVVLGGDQPQHFGDGTRLSIL.

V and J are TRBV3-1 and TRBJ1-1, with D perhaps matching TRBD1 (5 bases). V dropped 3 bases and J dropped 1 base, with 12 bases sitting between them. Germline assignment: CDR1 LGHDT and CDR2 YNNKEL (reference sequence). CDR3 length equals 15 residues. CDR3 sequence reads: CASSHTTAPNTEAFF. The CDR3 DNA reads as TGTGCCAGCAGCCATACGACAGCCCCGAACACTGAAGCTTTCTTT.

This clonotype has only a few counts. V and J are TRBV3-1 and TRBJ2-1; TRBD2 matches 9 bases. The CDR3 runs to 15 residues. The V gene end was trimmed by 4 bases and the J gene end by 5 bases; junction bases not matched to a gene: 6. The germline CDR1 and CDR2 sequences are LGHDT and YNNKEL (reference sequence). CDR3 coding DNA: TGTGCCAGCAGCCGGGGACTAGCTTTCAACAATGAGCAGTTCTTC. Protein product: CASSRGLAFNNEQFF.

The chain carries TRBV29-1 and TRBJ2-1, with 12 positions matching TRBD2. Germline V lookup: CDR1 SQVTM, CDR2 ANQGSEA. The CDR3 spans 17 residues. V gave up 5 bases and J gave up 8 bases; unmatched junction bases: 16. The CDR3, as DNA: TGCAGCGTTCAAGGGAGACTAGCGGGAGAAAAAGGGGATGAGCAGTTCTTC. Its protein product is CSVQGRLAGEKGDEQFF.

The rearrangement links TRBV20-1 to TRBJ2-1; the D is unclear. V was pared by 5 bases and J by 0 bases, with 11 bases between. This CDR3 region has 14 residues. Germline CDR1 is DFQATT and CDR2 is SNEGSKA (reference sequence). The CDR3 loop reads CSARPESSYNEQFF. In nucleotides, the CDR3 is TGCAGTGCTCGACCTGAAAGCTCCTACAATGAGCAGTTCTTC.

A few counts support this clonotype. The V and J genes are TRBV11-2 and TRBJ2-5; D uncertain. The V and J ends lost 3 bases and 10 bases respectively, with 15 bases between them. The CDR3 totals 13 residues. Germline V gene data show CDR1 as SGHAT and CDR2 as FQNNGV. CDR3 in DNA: TGTGCCAGCAGCTTTTACGGCCGTAGCAACCAGTACTTC. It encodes CASSFYGRSNQYF.

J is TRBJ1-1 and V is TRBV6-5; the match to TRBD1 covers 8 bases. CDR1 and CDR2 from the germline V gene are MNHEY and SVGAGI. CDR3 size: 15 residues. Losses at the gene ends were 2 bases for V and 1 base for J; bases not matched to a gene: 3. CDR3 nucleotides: TGTGCCAGCAGTTACGACAGGGGAAAGAACACTGAAGCTTTCTTT. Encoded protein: CASSYDRGKNTEAFF.

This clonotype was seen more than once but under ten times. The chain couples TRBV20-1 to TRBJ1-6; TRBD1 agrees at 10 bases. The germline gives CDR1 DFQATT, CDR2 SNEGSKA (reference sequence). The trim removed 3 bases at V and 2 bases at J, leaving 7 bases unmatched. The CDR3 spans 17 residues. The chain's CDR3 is CSARGDRGTTYNSPLHF. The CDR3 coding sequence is TGCAGTGCTAGGGGGGACAGGGGAACTACCTATAATTCACCCCTCCACTTT.

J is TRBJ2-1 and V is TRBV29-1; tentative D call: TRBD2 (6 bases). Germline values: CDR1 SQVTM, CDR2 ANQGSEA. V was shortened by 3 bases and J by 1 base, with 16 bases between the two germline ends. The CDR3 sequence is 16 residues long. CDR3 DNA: TGCAGCGTTGAGCGGTTAGCGGAGCTATCCTACAATGAGCAGTTCTTC. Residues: CSVERLAELSYNEQFF.

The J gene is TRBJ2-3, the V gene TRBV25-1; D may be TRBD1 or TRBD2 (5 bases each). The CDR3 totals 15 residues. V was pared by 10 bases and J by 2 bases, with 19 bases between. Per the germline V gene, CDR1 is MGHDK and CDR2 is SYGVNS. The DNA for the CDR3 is TGTGCCACCAAACGACGGGACCGCCACACAGATACGCAGTATTTT. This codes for CATKRRDRHTDTQYF.

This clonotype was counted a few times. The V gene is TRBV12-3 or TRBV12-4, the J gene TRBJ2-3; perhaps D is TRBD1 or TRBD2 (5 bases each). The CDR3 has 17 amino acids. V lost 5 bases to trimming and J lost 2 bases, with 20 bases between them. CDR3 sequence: CASSAYRTSGATDTQYF. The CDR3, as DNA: TGTGCCAGCAGTGCCTACCGGACTTCCGGGGCCACAGATACGCAGTATTTT.

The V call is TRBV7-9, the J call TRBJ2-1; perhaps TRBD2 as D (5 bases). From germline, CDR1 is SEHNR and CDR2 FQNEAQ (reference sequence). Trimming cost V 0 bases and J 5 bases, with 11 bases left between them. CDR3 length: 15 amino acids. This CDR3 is CASSLAPGTDNEQFF. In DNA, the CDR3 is TGTGCCAGCAGCTTAGCCCCGGGAACGGACAATGAGCAGTTCTTC. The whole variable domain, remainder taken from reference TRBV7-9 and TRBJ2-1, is DTGVSQNPRHKITKRGQNVTFRCDPISEHNRLYWYRQTLGQGPEFLTYFQNEAQLEKSRLLSDRFSAERPKGSFSTLEIQRTEQGDSAMYLCASSLAPGTDNEQFFGPGTRLTVL.

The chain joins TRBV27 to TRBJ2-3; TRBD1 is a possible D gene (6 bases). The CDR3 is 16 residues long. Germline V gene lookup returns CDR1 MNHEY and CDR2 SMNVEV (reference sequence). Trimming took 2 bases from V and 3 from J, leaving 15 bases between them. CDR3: CASSLVGVRGTDTQYF. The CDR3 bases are TGTGCCAGCAGTTTAGTCGGCGTCAGGGGTACAGATACGCAGTATTTT.

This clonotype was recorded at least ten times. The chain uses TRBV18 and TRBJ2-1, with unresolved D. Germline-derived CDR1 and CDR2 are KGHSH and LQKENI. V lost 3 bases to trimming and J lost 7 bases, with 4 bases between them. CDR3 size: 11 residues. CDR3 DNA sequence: TGTGCCAGCTCACCGGCGAATGAGCAGTTCTTC. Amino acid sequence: CASSPANEQFF.

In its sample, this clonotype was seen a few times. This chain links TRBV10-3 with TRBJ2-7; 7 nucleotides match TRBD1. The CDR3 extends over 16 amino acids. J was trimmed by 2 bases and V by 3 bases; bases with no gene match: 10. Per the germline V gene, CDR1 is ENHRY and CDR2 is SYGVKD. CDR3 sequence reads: CAISDPGSTGAYEQYF. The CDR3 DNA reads TGTGCCATCAGTGACCCCGGCAGCACAGGGGCCTACGAGCAGTACTTC.

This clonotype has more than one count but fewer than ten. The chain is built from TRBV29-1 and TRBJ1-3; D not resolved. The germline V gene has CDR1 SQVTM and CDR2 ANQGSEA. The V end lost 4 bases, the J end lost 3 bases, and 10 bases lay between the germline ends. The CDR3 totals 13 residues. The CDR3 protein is CSVVFLLGNTIYF. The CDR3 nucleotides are TGCAGCGTTGTGTTCCTTCTTGGAAACACCATATATTTT.

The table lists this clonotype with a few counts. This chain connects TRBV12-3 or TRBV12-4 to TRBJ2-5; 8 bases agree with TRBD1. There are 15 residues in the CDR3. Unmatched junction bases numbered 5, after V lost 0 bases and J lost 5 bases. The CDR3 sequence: CASSLANRGWETQYF. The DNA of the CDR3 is TGTGCCAGCAGTTTAGCCAACAGGGGGTGGGAGACCCAGTACTTC.

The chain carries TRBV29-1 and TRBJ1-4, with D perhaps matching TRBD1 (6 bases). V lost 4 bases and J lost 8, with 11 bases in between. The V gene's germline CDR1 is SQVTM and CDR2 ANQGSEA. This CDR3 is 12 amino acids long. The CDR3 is CSVVQGREKLFF. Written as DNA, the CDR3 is TGCAGCGTTGTCCAGGGGAGGGAAAAACTGTTTTTT. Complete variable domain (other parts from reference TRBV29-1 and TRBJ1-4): SAVISQKPSRDICQRGTSLTIQCQVDSQVTMMFWYRQQPGQSLTLIATANQGSEATYESGFVIDKFPISRPNLTFSTLTVSNMSPEDSSIYLCSVVQGREKLFFGSGTQLSVL.

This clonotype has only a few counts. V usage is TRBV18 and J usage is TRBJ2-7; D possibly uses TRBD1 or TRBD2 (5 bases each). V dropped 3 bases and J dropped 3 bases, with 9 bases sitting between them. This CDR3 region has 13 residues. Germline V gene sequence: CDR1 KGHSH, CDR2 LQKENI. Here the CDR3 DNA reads TGTGCCAGCTCACCCGACAGCGGCTACGAGCAGTACGTC. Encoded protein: CASSPDSGYEQYV.

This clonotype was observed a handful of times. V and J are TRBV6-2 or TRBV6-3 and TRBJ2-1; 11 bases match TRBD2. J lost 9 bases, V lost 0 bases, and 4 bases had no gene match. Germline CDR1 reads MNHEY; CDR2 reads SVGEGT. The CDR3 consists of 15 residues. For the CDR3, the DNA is TGTGCCAGCAGTTACTCTTCTCTAGCGGGAGGTGAGCAGTTCTTC. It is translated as CASSYSSLAGGEQFF.

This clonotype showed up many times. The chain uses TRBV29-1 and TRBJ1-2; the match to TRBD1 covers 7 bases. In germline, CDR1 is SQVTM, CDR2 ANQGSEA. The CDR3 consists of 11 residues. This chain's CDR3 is CGLQGPYGYTF. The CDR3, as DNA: TGCGGACTACAGGGGCCATATGGCTACACCTTC.